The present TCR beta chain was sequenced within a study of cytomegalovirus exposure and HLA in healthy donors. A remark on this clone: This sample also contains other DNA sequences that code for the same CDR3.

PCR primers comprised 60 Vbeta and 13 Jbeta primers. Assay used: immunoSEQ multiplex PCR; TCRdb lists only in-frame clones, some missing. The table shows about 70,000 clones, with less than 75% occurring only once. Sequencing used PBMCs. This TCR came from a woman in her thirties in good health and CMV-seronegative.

CDR3 DNA: TGTGCCAGTAGTACGGGACAGCTCTACGAGCAGTACTTC. This translates into CASSTGQLYEQYF. The chain recombines TRBV19 with TRBJ2-7; 7 nucleotides match TRBD1. This CDR3 spans 13 amino acids. Trimming at V came to 4 bases and at J to 3 bases, leaving 3 bases not matched to a gene. Germline CDR1 and CDR2: LNHDA and SQIVND (reference sequence).